This paragraph reports one T cell receptor beta chain. The antigen is unknown. The data were obtained in a study of T cell repertoires in cytomegalovirus infection. Overall study: Matching HLA type, along with CMV infection, was indicated by public TCR beta signatures.

V lost 4 bases to trimming and J lost 3 bases; unmatched junction nucleotides: 7. The CDR3 consists of 16 residues. Germline lookup yields CDR1 SEHNR and CDR2 FQNEAQ (reference sequence). Study-level points and caveats: The ex vivo response showed dominance by HLA-C-restricted CMV-specific TCR beta clonotypes.

One entry per CDR3 protein, called by TCRdb with MiXCR from the reads. The table shows fewer than 950,000 distinct CDR3 sequences, with approximately 30% occurring only once. The sequence came from a human donor in good health (CMV status not recorded). Some clones in this sample may be carry-over from other donors' samples. Sequenced here: cultured CD8+ T cells from PBMCs, sampled from culture after CMV antigen stimulation. The V gene is TRBV7-9, the J gene TRBJ2-1; 9 nucleotides agree with TRBD1. CDR3 residues: CASSSTGGEGYNEQFF. The CDR3 bases are TGTGCCAGCAGCTCTACAGGGGGCGAAGGCTACAATGAGCAGTTCTTC.